These 18 T cell receptor beta chains share one sample of origin, sequenced in a study of vaccination and CD4 T cells after COVID-19. As to treatment: roughly 11-day PBMC culture with coronavirus spike peptide pools or control peptides (ViraFEST assay). CD4+ T cells that had been cultured provided DNA sequenced with the Oncomine TCR Beta short-read assay. One entry per CDR3 protein results from TCRdb running MiXCR on the PCR reads. This sample has some 17,000 distinct CDR3 sequences, with over 55% found just once. Antigen specificity for these receptors is unknown. The material was CD4+ T cells from blood, cultured in vitro, obtained after SARS-CoV-2 vaccination. These receptors were taken from a human donor who had recovered from COVID-19.

The chain joins TRBV28 to TRBJ1-2, with D possibly TRBD1 on 6 matching bases. There are 14 residues in the CDR3. Per germline, CDR1 MDHEN and CDR2 SYDVKM. V was trimmed by 10 bases and J by 6 bases, leaving 21 bases between them. The CDR3 sequence: CATTGQASWNGYTF. The DNA for the CDR3 is TGTGCCACCACAGGGCAGGCCAGTTGGAATGGCTACACCTTC.

There are a few counts of this clonotype. The chain links TRBV6-1 to TRBJ1-6; TRBD1 agrees at 10 bases. V gave up 5 bases and J gave up 3 bases; unmatched junction bases: 7. CDR3 length equals 17 residues. Germline CDR1 is MNHNS and CDR2 is SASEGT. CDR3 sequence reads: CASSRTGTGDYNSPLHF. The DNA for the CDR3 is TGTGCCAGCAGTCGGACCGGGACAGGGGACTATAATTCACCCCTCCACTTT.

The chain uses TRBV27 and TRBJ2-1; D is undetermined. CDR3 length: 12 residues. Germline V CDR1 and CDR2: MNHEY, SMNVEV (reference sequence). The CDR3 bases are TGTGCGTCCCGGAGCTCCTACAATGAGCAGTTCTTC. It codes for CASRSSYNEQFF.

This clonotype was seen a single time. The CDR3 is CAIKVQLGDEKLFF. CDR3 DNA: TGTGCCATCAAGGTGCAGCTCGGTGATGAAAAACTGTTTTTT. The J gene is TRBJ1-4, the V gene TRBV10-3; D is undetermined. Germline CDR1 ENHRY, CDR2 SYGVKD. The ends were cut back, 7 bases at V and 6 bases at J, with 15 bases in the middle. The CDR3 consists of 14 residues.

The chain carries TRBV27 and TRBJ1-5; 7 positions match TRBD1. V lost 6 bases, J lost 0 bases, and 5 bases stayed unmatched. Germline loops: CDR1 MNHEY, CDR2 SMNVEV (reference sequence). This CDR3 is 15 amino acids long. The CDR3 DNA is TGTGCCAGCAGGCCGGGACAGATTAGCAATCAGCCCCAGCATTTT. Amino acid sequence: CASRPGQISNQPQHF.

V usage is TRBV5-4 and J usage is TRBJ2-7; 11 nucleotides agree with TRBD2. J lost 4 bases, V lost 2 bases, and 8 bases had no gene match. The V gene's germline CDR1 is SGHNT and CDR2 YYREEE (reference sequence). The CDR3 loop spans 16 amino acids. The CDR3 nucleotides are TGTGCCAGCAGCTTCCTACAGACTAGCGGGATATACGAGCAGTACTTC. It codes for CASSFLQTSGIYEQYF. Based on the CDR3 plus reference TRBV5-4 and TRBJ2-7, the full variable domain is ETGVTQSPTHLIKTRGQQVTLRCSSQSGHNTVSWYQQALGQGPQFIFQYYREEENGRGNFPPRFSGLQFPNYSSELNVNALELDDSALYLCASSFLQTSGIYEQYFGPGTRLTVT.

The chain has TRBV20-1 and TRBJ2-1; weak D call: TRBD1 (6 bases). Trimming took 3 bases from V and 0 from J, leaving 12 bases between them. The V gene's germline CDR1 is DFQATT and CDR2 SNEGSKA (reference sequence). The CDR3 is 15 amino acids. CDR3 sequence (DNA): TGCAGTGCTAGGATCCAGGGGCGCTCCTACAATGAGCAGTTCTTC. It specifies CSARIQGRSYNEQFF.

The chain recombines TRBV19 with TRBJ1-6, with D hard to call. CDR1 is LNHDA and CDR2 is SQIVND in the germline V gene (reference sequence). The CDR3 sequence is 15 residues long. Trimming shortened V by 6 bases and J by 5 bases, and 14 bases separated the two germline ends. In DNA, the CDR3 is TGTGCCAGTAGACCCACGACGGAGGATAATTCACCCCTCCACTTT. Its translation is CASRPTTEDNSPLHF.

The chain couples TRBV7-2 to TRBJ2-1, with a tentative D call TRBD2 (6 bases). The V gene lost 3 bases and the J gene lost 3 bases, with 12 bases spanning the gap. Germline V gene data show CDR1 as SGHTA and CDR2 as FQGNSA. The CDR3 totals 15 residues. The CDR3 spells CASSLVLANYNEQFF. DNA of the CDR3: TGTGCCAGCAGCTTGGTTCTAGCGAACTACAATGAGCAGTTCTTC.

This clonotype was seen a few times. This chain joins TRBV20-1 and TRBJ2-7; 8 bases are a match to TRBD1. CDR3 length equals 16 residues. Germline V gene data show CDR1 as DFQATT and CDR2 as SNEGSKA (reference sequence). V was pared by 0 bases and J by 5 bases, with 12 bases of the junction left unmatched. In DNA form, the CDR3 reads TGCAGTGCTAGAGAGGACCGGGCAGGGGGCAACAACGAGCAGTACTTC. Its translation is CSAREDRAGGNNEQYF.

The chain employs TRBV30 and TRBJ1-1, with TRBD1 as a possible D gene (6 bases). Trimming removed 1 base from V and 1 base from J, with 7 bases in between. The CDR3 totals 13 residues. The germline CDR1 and CDR2 sequences are GTSNPN and SVGIG (reference sequence). This CDR3 is CAWSADRNTEAFF. The CDR3 nucleotides read TGTGCCTGGAGTGCGGACAGGAACACTGAAGCTTTCTTT.

This clonotype occurred a few times. The chain is built from TRBV20-1 and TRBJ2-7; D may match TRBD1 or TRBD2 (6 bases each). Trimming removed 5 bases from V and 5 bases from J, with 25 bases in between. This CDR3 is built from 16 residues. Germline CDR1 DFQATT, CDR2 SNEGSKA (reference sequence). CDR3 sequence (DNA): TGCAGTGCTGGCTACAGGGATGGAGGGGTCGGGGACGAGCAGTACTTC. Protein: CSAGYRDGGVGDEQYF.

The V and J genes are TRBV20-1 and TRBJ1-2; possible D gene TRBD1, 6 bases. The CDR3 loop spans 14 amino acids. V was trimmed by 3 bases and J by 7 bases, leaving 18 bases between them. Germline V gene lookup returns CDR1 DFQATT and CDR2 SNEGSKA (reference sequence). DNA for the CDR3: TGCAGTGCTAGGTGGACAGACCCTCCCCGTGGCTACACCTTC. Translating it yields CSARWTDPPRGYTF.

This clonotype was seen more than once but under ten times. The V and J genes are TRBV20-1 and TRBJ2-3; TRBD2 agrees at 12 bases. The ends lost 0 bases at V and 1 base at J; junction bases unmatched: 2. The germline gives CDR1 DFQATT, CDR2 SNEGSKA (reference sequence). There are 16 residues in the CDR3. CDR3 sequence reads: CSARDRTSGGTDTQYF. In DNA form, the CDR3 reads TGCAGTGCTAGAGATAGGACTAGCGGGGGCACAGATACGCAGTATTTT.

The chain carries TRBV9 and TRBJ1-5; a weak D match, TRBD1 (6 bases). This CDR3 region has 14 residues. The V gene lost 4 bases and the J gene lost 6 bases, with 14 bases spanning the gap. Germline CDR1 SGDLS, CDR2 YYNGEE. The CDR3 DNA sequence: TGTGCCAGCAGCCGCGGTGGGGGCCGTCAGCCCCAGCATTTT. This gives the protein CASSRGGGRQPQHF.

The chain joins TRBV25-1 to TRBJ2-5, with D tentatively TRBD2 (5 bases). The germline V gene encodes CDR1 MGHDK and CDR2 SYGVNS. The CDR3 spans 14 residues. V lost 8 bases to trimming and J lost 2 bases, with 15 bases between them. The CDR3: CASLGPSGQETQYF. CDR3 DNA: TGTGCCAGCTTGGGTCCTTCGGGACAAGAGACCCAGTACTTC.

This chain connects TRBV11-3 to TRBJ1-4; D gene uncertain. This CDR3 is 14 amino acids long. The ends were cut back, 5 bases at V and 4 bases at J, with 11 bases in the middle. The V gene's germline CDR1 is SGHNT and CDR2 YENEEA. In nucleotides, the CDR3 is TGTGCCAGCAGCGGGCGGAGTCTTAATGAAAAACTGTTTTTT. Protein sequence: CASSGRSLNEKLFF.

The genes are TRBV11-3 and TRBJ1-2, with D unclear. Germline V lookup: CDR1 SGHNT, CDR2 YENEEA. Trimming removed 0 bases at V and 4 bases at J, with 9 bases between. CDR3 length: 14 amino acids. The DNA of the CDR3 is TGTGCCAGCAGCTTAGACCAAGGAATCTATGGCTACACCTTC. Encoded protein: CASSLDQGIYGYTF.